Sequencing of this T cell receptor (beta chain) was carried out in a study of neurological immune-mediated disorders (dated by TCRdb to 2018 to 2020). The study in broad terms: Among the roughly 35 multiple sclerosis patients, around 31 had relapsing-remitting MS and 3 had secondary progressive MS. The study compared peripheral blood TCR-beta repertoires of HTLV-I-associated myelopathy (HAM/TSP) patients, multiple sclerosis patients and healthy controls using UMI-based sequencing. The approximately 110 TCR-beta libraries covered PBMC samples along with longitudinal samples, technical triplicates, and paired sorted CD4+ and CD8+ T-cell subsets. The cohort comprised 68 subjects: roughly 15 HAM/TSP patients, 34 multiple sclerosis patients and around 20 healthy controls.

From its cysteine to its phenylalanine, the CDR3 spans 15 amino acids. Only the CDR3 DNA is retained, 45 bases long and in frame from the first base. The germline V gene (reference sequence) provides CDR1 DFQATT and CDR2 SNEGSKA. Trimming costs V 0 bases and J 1 base, and their ends lie 10 bases apart. In its sample, this clonotype was seen many times. This clone's antigen is unknown. No much larger clone exists at a distance of one base, and base qualities are not known. For unsorted PBMC libraries, 2 million PBMCs were used after storage in RNAlater at -80 degrees C until RNA extraction. The multiple sclerosis patients were enrolled in a US clinical protocol that used magnetic resonance imaging to evaluate disease progression. Peripheral blood underwent Ficoll-Hypaque density gradient centrifugation to isolate PBMCs, which were then cryopreserved in liquid nitrogen. What the work shows at the level of the full study, not this receptor alone: Expanded clones from different subjects shared no identical CDR3 amino acid sequences, which suggests that TCR-beta repertoires were private in all groups. The highest TCR clonal expansion was observed in HAM/TSP patients, whereas the lowest was observed in MS patients, even when compared with healthy controls. In phylogenetic analysis, the repertoires of 18 of 34 MS patients grouped into a cluster of related CDR3 sequences, which suggests a possible signature at the repertoire level. No clinical or MRI features were associated with the MS cluster, and the authors said that larger cohorts are needed.

cDNA was synthesized by template-switch 5'RACE using a primer carrying a 10-nucleotide random unique molecular identifier by which each TCR transcript was tagged. Over 160 million TCR-beta sequences, covering 15-18 subjects, were produced in each sequencing run. Total RNA was extracted with the RNeasy kit. TCR-beta VDJ regions were amplified with primers for the TCR constant region and the 5'RACE anchor, using the KAPA Real-time Library Amplification kit. A first PCR added sample indexes and Illumina adaptors, after which a second PCR increased the library yield. The roughly 650 bp TCR product was size-selected on a 2% E-gel SizeSelection system after Ampure bead purification. Before pooling, library quality was assessed on a Bioanalyzer, concentration was determined with Qubit, and library quantification was performed with the Kapa Library Quantification kit. Paired-end 2 x 150 bp sequencing of the libraries was performed on an Illumina HiSeq 2500. To increase sequence diversity, 25-30% phiX was spiked into each library pool. For the original study's pipeline: The UMI-based MiGEC pipeline processed quality-filtered reads and removed over 75% of raw TCR sequences during error correction. VDJ genes were aligned to IMGT germline references, and each clonotype was defined by a unique CDR3 amino acid sequence together with V-J genes. VDJtools evaluated clonal expansion, Shannon diversity and CDR3 relatedness (CalcPairwiseDistances, ClusterSamples); CLCbio workbench built phylogenetic trees. Using coefficient-of-variation modelling across technical triplicates, the study counted a clone as expanded if it had at least 8 unique UMIs. The raw public reads went through TCRdb reprocessing: fastp at Q25, MiXCR clone calling, in-frame beta chains kept. Each entry is one CDR3 protein sequence, shown with its most common DNA and genes. V and J calls and clone size were set by TCRdb, not the authors. For this sample there are roughly 60,000 distinct CDR3 sequences; 2% to 2.5% appear just once. The ten largest account for approximately 3% of the sample.

The source of this sequence is a man in his fifties with multiple sclerosis. In this chain, TRBV20-1 is recombined with TRBJ1-5, with a weak D call of TRBD1 (5 bases match). Sequenced material: PBMCs. The nucleotides are TGCAGTGCTAGAGATGGGGCGTTCAGCAATCAGCCCCAGCATTTT. Translated, it gives CSARDGAFSNQPQHF.